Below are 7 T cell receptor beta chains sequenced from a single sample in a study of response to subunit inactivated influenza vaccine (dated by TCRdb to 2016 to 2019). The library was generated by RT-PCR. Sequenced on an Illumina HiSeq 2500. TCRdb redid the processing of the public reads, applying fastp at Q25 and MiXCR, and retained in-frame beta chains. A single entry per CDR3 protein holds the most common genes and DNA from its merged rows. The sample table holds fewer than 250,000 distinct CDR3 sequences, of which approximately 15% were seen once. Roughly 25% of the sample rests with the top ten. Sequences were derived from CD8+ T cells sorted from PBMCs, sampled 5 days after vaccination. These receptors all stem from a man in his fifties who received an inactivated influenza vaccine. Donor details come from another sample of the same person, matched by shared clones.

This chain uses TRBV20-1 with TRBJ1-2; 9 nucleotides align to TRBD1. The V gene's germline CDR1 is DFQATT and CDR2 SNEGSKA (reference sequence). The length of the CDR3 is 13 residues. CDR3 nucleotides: TGCAGATCGCAGGGACAGGGAGTCTATGGCTACACCTTC. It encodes CRSQGQGVYGYTF.

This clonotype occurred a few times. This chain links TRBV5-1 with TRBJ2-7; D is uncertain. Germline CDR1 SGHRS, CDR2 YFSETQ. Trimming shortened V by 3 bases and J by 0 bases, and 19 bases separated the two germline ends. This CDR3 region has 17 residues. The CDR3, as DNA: TGCGCCAGCAGCTCATACGACCAGACTCCTTACTCCTACGAGCAGTACTTC. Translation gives CASSSYDQTPYSYEQYF.

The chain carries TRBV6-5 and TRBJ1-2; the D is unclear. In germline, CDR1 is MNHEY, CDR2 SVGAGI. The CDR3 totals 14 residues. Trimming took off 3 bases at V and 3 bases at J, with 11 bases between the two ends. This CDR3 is CASSYARQDYGYTF. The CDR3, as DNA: TGTGCCAGCAGTTATGCCCGGCAGGACTATGGCTACACCTTC.

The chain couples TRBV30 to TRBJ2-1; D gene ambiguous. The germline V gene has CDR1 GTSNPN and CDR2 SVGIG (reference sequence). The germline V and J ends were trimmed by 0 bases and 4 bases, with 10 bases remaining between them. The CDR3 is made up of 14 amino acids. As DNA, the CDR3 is TGTGCCTGGAGTGTACTATCCGGATACAATGAGCAGTTCTTC. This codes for CAWSVLSGYNEQFF.

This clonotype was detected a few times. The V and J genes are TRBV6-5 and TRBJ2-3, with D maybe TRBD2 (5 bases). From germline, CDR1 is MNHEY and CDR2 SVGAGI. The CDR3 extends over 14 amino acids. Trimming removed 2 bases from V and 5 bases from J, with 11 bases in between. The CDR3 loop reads CASSYVAGGDTQYF. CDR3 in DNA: TGTGCCAGCAGTTACGTCGCGGGTGGAGATACGCAGTATTTT.

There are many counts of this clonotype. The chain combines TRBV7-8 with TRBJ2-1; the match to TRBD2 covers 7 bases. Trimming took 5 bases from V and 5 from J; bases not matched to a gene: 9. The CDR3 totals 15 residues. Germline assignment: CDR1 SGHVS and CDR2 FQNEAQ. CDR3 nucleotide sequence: TGTGCCAGCAGCCAAGGACTAGACCGAAACAATGAGCAGTTCTTC. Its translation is CASSQGLDRNNEQFF. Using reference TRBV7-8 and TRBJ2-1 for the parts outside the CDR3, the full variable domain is GAGVSQSPRYKVAKRGQDVALRCDPISGHVSLFWYQQALGQGPEFLTYFQNEAQLDKSGLPSDRFFAERPEGSVSTLKIQRTQQEDSAVYLCASSQGLDRNNEQFFGPGTRLTVL.

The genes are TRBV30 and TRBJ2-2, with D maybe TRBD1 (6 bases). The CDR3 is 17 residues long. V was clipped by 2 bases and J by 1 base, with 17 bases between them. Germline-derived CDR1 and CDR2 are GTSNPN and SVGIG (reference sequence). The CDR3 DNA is TGTGCCTGGAGTCCCATTTTGACAGGAGAGAACACCGGGGAGCTGTTTTTT. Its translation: CAWSPILTGENTGELFF. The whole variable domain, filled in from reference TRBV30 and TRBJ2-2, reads SQTIHQWPATLVQPVGSPLSLECTVEGTSNPNLYWYRQAAGRGLQLLFYSVGIGQISSEVPQNLSASRPQDRQFILSSKKLLLSDSGFYLCAWSPILTGENTGELFFGEGSRLTVL.